This note documents a single TCR beta chain sequence. Its antigen remains undetermined. Base qualities are missing; no much larger clone stands one base away. Synthesis of TCR cDNA relied on 5'RACE template switching, a step that introduced a universal primer site along with unique molecular identifiers. cDNA synthesis was primed from both the TCR alpha and TCR beta constant segments. Library amplification involved two PCR steps, and the second step added sample barcodes and sequencing adapters. Libraries were sequenced on Illumina HiSeq 2500 (2x100 bp) or NovaSeq (2x150 bp). Processing in the source paper ran as follows. Reads were demultiplexed and collapsed into UMI consensus sequences with MIGEC, and V(D)J alignment was performed with MiXCR. Using edgeR on replicate PBMC samples, clonotypes were called vaccine-responding if FDR was below 0.01 and the log2 fold change was above 5 up to day 15. CD4 or CD8 identity was assigned to each bulk clonotype according to whether the clonotype was present at higher abundance in the sequenced CD4 repertoire or the sequenced CD8 repertoire. Starting from the raw public reads, TCRdb applied fastp trimming at Q25, assembled clones with MiXCR and retained in-frame beta chains. Every entry covers one CDR3 protein and lists the most common genes and DNA from its rows. These V and J calls derive from TCRdb rather than the authors' analysis. A total of 450,000 to 550,000 distinct CDR3 sequences appear in this sample, roughly 22% of them only once. The ten largest clones add up to less than 20% of the sample.

The treatment or condition label, as the study defines it: live attenuated yellow fever vaccine strain. At every blood-draw timepoint, two biological replicates of bulk PBMCs were collected. PBMCs were isolated from peripheral blood using a standard Ficoll-Paque protocol. TriZol was used to extract RNA from bulk PBMCs, from CD4 and CD8 fractions, and from dextramer-positive and dextramer-negative fractions. CDR1 SGHTA and CDR2 FQGNSA were looked up in the germline V gene. The CDR3 sequence holds 16 residues, the cysteine and phenylalanine included. Only the CDR3 DNA is retained, 48 bases long and in frame from the first base. Between the V and J ends, shortened by 4 bases and 0 bases respectively, the junction contains 13 bases. These data originate in a study of T cells after yellow fever vaccination (dated by TCRdb to the late 2010s). Study-level background: The SMART-Seq v4 Ultra Low Input RNA kit was used to prepare libraries from fractions with low cell numbers. To follow T-cell clones before and after both primary and booster YFV17D yellow fever vaccination, bulk TCR alpha and beta repertoires underwent longitudinal sequencing. Two healthy male donors made up the cohort, one aged 18 to 29 years and the other aged 30 to 40 years. Blood samples were taken at several timepoints before and after primary and secondary immunization, and bulk PBMC replicates and cell subsets were isolated.

The research as a whole found: Compared with the primary T-cell response, the secondary T-cell response was faster but weaker, reaching its peak on day 5 rather than on day 15. Most clones expanded after primary vaccination were re-detected after the booster (approximately 96% of CD4 and 88% of CD8), suggesting broad memory maintenance. The study included only two donors, which limits how far the findings can be generalized. Computational filtering was required because FACS-sorted repertoires could contain abundant contaminating clonotypes from the bulk population. A small share of clonotypes occurred in both CD4 and CD8 compartments, likely arising from convergent recombination.

The receptor chain draws on TRBV7-2 and TRBJ1-5; perhaps TRBD1 is the D gene, with 6 bases matching. The sequence was obtained from a man between 18 and 35 years old who received the YFV17D yellow fever vaccine. The sequencing used PBMCs, collected 20 to 25 days after the first yellow fever vaccination. The DNA reads as follows: TGTGCCAGCAGCTCGAGGGACACCTATAGCAATCAGCCCCAGCATTTT. This yields the protein CASSSRDTYSNQPQHF.